This T cell receptor beta chain comes out of a study of T cells in Graves' hyperthyroidism and ophthalmopathy. Study in general: Peripheral blood was obtained at initial diagnosis, preceding any treatment.

For Graves' hyperthyroidism to be stable, ophthalmopathy could not progress within 18 months. This clonotype was observed a few times. Its antigen remains unidentified. Amplification yielded TCR beta CDR3 regions, with RNA transcripts as the source. The HTBI primer set drove a first-round RT-PCR of the TCR CDR3. A single record per CDR3 protein comes from TCRdb applying MiXCR to the multiplex PCR reads. The sample has roughly 660,000 distinct CDR3 sequences, roughly 17% seen once; the top ten hold less than 20%. Findings and caveats of the study: From stable hyperthyroidism, ophthalmopathy was separated by a 13 V-J model.

Germline V gives CDR1 MDHEN, CDR2 SYDVKM. Trimming cost V 3 bases and J 4 bases, with 12 bases left between them. The CDR3 has 15 amino acids. The sample taken for sequencing was blood. V usage is TRBV28 and J usage is TRBJ2-2; unclear D gene. This sequence originates from a man aged 45-65 years with Graves' hyperthyroidism. The CDR3 DNA sequence: TGTGCCAGCAGTTTTCAGACTGGCGGCACCGGGGAGCTGTTTTTT. This codes for CASSFQTGGTGELFF.